These 32 T cell receptor beta chains originate from one sample sequenced in a study of blood T cells in healthy people across ages. The authors ran a second PCR of roughly 7 to 11 cycles using a sample-barcoded 5' primer and a J-beta primer mix. TCRdb ran MiXCR on the 5' RACE reads and lists one entry per CDR3 protein. The table includes roughly 1.5 million distinct CDR3 sequences, under 55% detected once. Material for sequencing was blood. These receptors all come from a woman under 30 in good health.

In the case of this clonotype: One base away lies a much larger clone, so this may be a sequencing read error. The J gene is TRBJ2-7, the V gene TRBV29-1, with D possibly TRBD2 on 7 matching bases. Germline CDR1 reads SQVTM; CDR2 reads ANQGSEA. This CDR3 has 14 amino acids. Trimming shortened V by 3 bases and J by 7 bases, and 19 bases separated the two germline ends. CDR3 sequence reads: CSVDIRSGGNEQYF. The DNA of the CDR3 is TGCAGCGTTGATATTCGGTCGGGGGGCAATGAGCAGTACTTC.

This clonotype has just one count. The chain couples TRBV27 to TRBJ2-7, with D unresolved. From germline, CDR1 is MNHEY and CDR2 SMNVEV (reference sequence). The germline V and J ends were trimmed by 5 bases and 1 base, with 18 bases remaining between them. The CDR3 sequence is 16 residues long. CDR3 DNA sequence: TGTGCCAGCAGTCCCCACATGGTAGAAGATTCCTACGAGCAGTACTTC. Its protein product is CASSPHMVEDSYEQYF.

This clonotype occurred a few times. CDR3 in amino acids: CASRADRSIYGYTF. CDR3 in DNA: TGTGCCAGCAGGGCTGACAGGTCCATCTATGGCTACACCTTC. The V gene is TRBV11-2, the J gene TRBJ1-2; D perhaps matches TRBD1 (6 bases). Per the germline V gene, CDR1 is SGHAT and CDR2 is FQNNGV. The V and J ends lost 6 bases and 4 bases respectively, with 15 bases between them. This CDR3 region has 14 residues.

This clonotype was counted a few times. V is TRBV2 and J is TRBJ2-1; no reliable D call. This CDR3 comprises 14 residues. V lost 6 bases and J lost 3, with 12 bases in between. The germline CDR1 and CDR2 sequences are SNHLY and FYNNEI. The CDR3 is CASSLTNVYNEQFF. The CDR3 DNA reads as TGTGCCAGCAGCCTAACTAACGTCTACAATGAGCAGTTCTTC.

This clonotype was seen many times. The chain uses TRBV5-1 and TRBJ1-2; no clear D gene. The CDR3 runs 13 residues. V lost 0 bases to trimming and J lost 4 bases, with 7 bases between them. Germline-derived CDR1 and CDR2 are SGHRS and YFSETQ. CDR3: CASSLDSLYGYTF. DNA for the CDR3: TGCGCCAGCAGCTTGGACAGCCTCTATGGCTACACCTTC. The variable domain in full, with the rest retrieved from reference TRBV5-1 and TRBJ1-2, is KAGVTQTPRYLIKTRGQQVTLSCSPISGHRSVSWYQQTPGQGLQFLFEYFSETQRNKGNFPGRFSGRQFSNSRSEMNVSTLELGDSALYLCASSLDSLYGYTFGSGTRLTVV.

V gene TRBV12-5 combines with J gene TRBJ2-1; 8 bases are shared with TRBD2. Looked up from germline, CDR1 is LGHNT and CDR2 is FRNRAP. The CDR3 length is 16 residues. J was trimmed by 0 bases and V by 5 bases; bases with no gene match: 6. The CDR3 is CASGTAGGRSYNEQFF. In nucleotides, the CDR3 is TGTGCTAGTGGTACCGCGGGGGGACGCTCCTACAATGAGCAGTTCTTC.

This clonotype was detected only a few times. The DNA of the CDR3 is TGCAGTGCTACCACTAGCGGGCTTTACAATGAGCAGTTCTTC. Translated: CSATTSGLYNEQFF. This chain uses TRBV20-1 with TRBJ2-1; TRBD2 matches 9 bases. The CDR3 totals 14 residues. Germline assignment: CDR1 DFQATT and CDR2 SNEGSKA (reference sequence). J was trimmed by 4 bases and V by 4 bases; bases with no gene match: 5.

The chain recombines TRBV4-1 with TRBJ2-1; D is unresolved. The V and J ends lost 0 bases and 0 bases respectively, with 9 bases between them. Looked up from germline, CDR1 is MGHRA and CDR2 is YSYEKL. The CDR3 sequence is 16 residues long. CDR3 nucleotide sequence: TGCGCCAGCAGCCAAGAGCCCGTGAGCTCCTACAATGAGCAGTTCTTC. Translating it yields CASSQEPVSSYNEQFF.

This chain joins TRBV5-1 and TRBJ2-1; 9 nucleotides match TRBD2. This CDR3 contains 15 residues. With 5 bases clipped from V and 4 bases from J, the junction kept 7 bases outside the gene matches. The germline V gene has CDR1 SGHRS and CDR2 YFSETQ. The CDR3 DNA sequence: TGCGCCAGCAGGCCGAGCGGGGGGAATTACAATGAGCAGTTCTTC. Amino acids: CASRPSGGNYNEQFF.

This clonotype was counted many times. V and J are TRBV11-1 and TRBJ2-7; 9 bases fit TRBD2. Trimming took 5 bases from V and 2 from J; bases not matched to a gene: 10. The CDR3 extends over 16 amino acids. Germline V CDR1 and CDR2: SGHAT, FQDESV (reference sequence). CDR3 in amino acids: CASSIVAGVKPYEQYF. The CDR3 nucleotides are TGTGCCAGCAGCATCGTAGCGGGAGTCAAGCCCTACGAGCAGTACTTC.

The chain uses TRBV5-1 and TRBJ2-1, with TRBD2 identical over 8 bases. Per the germline V gene, CDR1 is SGHRS and CDR2 is YFSETQ. The CDR3 runs 14 residues. Germline trimming cut 0 bases from V and 7 bases from J; bases unmatched to any gene: 3. The CDR3 protein is CASSLGVAGNEQFF. The CDR3 DNA reads TGCGCCAGCAGCTTGGGGGTAGCGGGAAATGAGCAGTTCTTC. The full variable domain, in which reference TRBV5-1 and TRBJ2-1 provide the parts outside the CDR3, is KAGVTQTPRYLIKTRGQQVTLSCSPISGHRSVSWYQQTPGQGLQFLFEYFSETQRNKGNFPGRFSGRQFSNSRSEMNVSTLELGDSALYLCASSLGVAGNEQFFGPGTRLTVL.

This chain connects TRBV6-5 to TRBJ1-1, with D possibly TRBD1 on 6 matching bases. V was pared by 2 bases and J by 3 bases, with 13 bases between. This CDR3 is built from 15 residues. Per germline, CDR1 MNHEY and CDR2 SVGAGI. The CDR3, as DNA: TGTGCCAGCAGTTACCAGGGGTATAGGGACACTGAAGCTTTCTTT. It is translated as CASSYQGYRDTEAFF.

The chain couples TRBV20-1 to TRBJ2-7, with D possibly TRBD1 on 6 matching bases. V was shortened by 3 bases and J by 0 bases, with 12 bases between the two germline ends. Per the germline V gene, CDR1 is DFQATT and CDR2 is SNEGSKA (reference sequence). This CDR3 comprises 14 residues. CDR3: CSARGAQNSYEQYF. CDR3 DNA sequence: TGCAGTGCTAGGGGGGCCCAGAACTCCTACGAGCAGTACTTC.

This chain uses TRBV4-3 with TRBJ2-7; D possibly corresponds to TRBD2 (7 bases). CDR3 length: 16 residues. Per germline, CDR1 LGHNA and CDR2 YSLEER. Trimming shortened V by 4 bases and J by 2 bases, and 18 bases separated the two germline ends. The CDR3 sequence: CASSPEGGASTYEQYF. The CDR3 nucleotides are TGCGCCAGCAGCCCCGAGGGGGGGGCTTCCACCTACGAGCAGTACTTC.

The chain employs TRBV28 and TRBJ2-1, with D tentatively TRBD2 (6 bases). CDR3 length equals 14 residues. The germline V gene encodes CDR1 MDHEN and CDR2 SYDVKM. Trimming took off 4 bases at V and 4 bases at J, with 11 bases between the two ends. CDR3 protein: CASSSRLVYNEQFF. CDR3 in DNA: TGTGCCAGCAGTTCCCGACTAGTTTACAATGAGCAGTTCTTC.

V is TRBV12-3 or TRBV12-4 and J is TRBJ1-5; D unresolved. V was cut by 5 bases and J by 7 bases, with 18 bases left in between. The CDR3 spans 15 residues. The CDR3 reads CASSPRVVESQPQHF. The CDR3 nucleotides read TGTGCCAGCAGTCCGAGGGTCGTGGAATCGCAGCCCCAGCATTTT.

This sequence joins TRBV20-1 and TRBJ1-6; 8 bases align to TRBD1. The CDR3 has 13 amino acids. Germline V CDR1 and CDR2: DFQATT, SNEGSKA (reference sequence). Trimming took 2 bases from V and 11 from J; bases not matched to a gene: 5. The chain's CDR3 is CSARPRTGTPLHF. CDR3 sequence (DNA): TGCAGTGCTAGACCAAGGACAGGGACACCCCTCCACTTT.

V and J are TRBV29-1 and TRBJ1-2, with D perhaps matching TRBD1 (6 bases). Trimming removed 3 bases at V and 4 bases at J, with 12 bases between. The CDR3 contains 13 residues. In germline, CDR1 is SQVTM, CDR2 ANQGSEA. The DNA for the CDR3 is TGCAGCGTTGAGGACAGCCATGGCTATGGCTACACCTTC. The encoded protein is CSVEDSHGYGYTF.

The V gene is TRBV5-1, the J gene TRBJ2-3; 14 bases agree with TRBD2. There are 15 residues in the CDR3. The germline V gene encodes CDR1 SGHRS and CDR2 YFSETQ. With V trimmed by 5 bases and J by 8 bases, 7 bases remained unmatched. CDR3 residues: CASRQGLAGVGTQYF. The CDR3 coding sequence is TGCGCCAGCAGACAGGGACTAGCGGGAGTAGGTACGCAGTATTTT.

This chain uses TRBV7-9 with TRBJ2-7; unclear D gene. The germline V gene encodes CDR1 SEHNR and CDR2 FQNEAQ (reference sequence). The CDR3 is 13 residues long. The V end was cut by 1 base, the J end by 6 bases, with 10 bases between. The CDR3 DNA is TGTGCCAGCAGCTTAGTTATGGGGTCCGAGCAGTACTTC. This sequence encodes CASSLVMGSEQYF.

On this clonotype: Given a much more abundant clone one base away, this may be a read error. The V and J genes are TRBV20-1 and TRBJ2-5, with 7 bases that match TRBD1. CDR3 length equals 14 residues. V dropped 3 bases and J dropped 2; count of bases not matched to a gene: 6. CDR1 is DFQATT and CDR2 is SNEGSKA in the germline V gene (reference sequence). CDR3 loop: CSARPGTEQETQYF. The CDR3 DNA reads TGCAGTGCTAGGCCCGGGACAGAACAAGAGACCCAGTACTTC.

The rearrangement uses TRBV5-1 and TRBJ2-1; 10 bases line up with TRBD1. The CDR3 spans 16 residues. Germline trimming cut 6 bases from V and 9 bases from J; bases unmatched to any gene: 15. The germline V gene has CDR1 SGHRS and CDR2 YFSETQ. In DNA form, the CDR3 reads TGCGCCAGCATTGATGTTGGACAGGGGGTTTTTAGTGAGCAGTTCTTC. Translating it yields CASIDVGQGVFSEQFF.

The V gene is TRBV4-1, the J gene TRBJ2-1, with D perhaps TRBD2 (5 bases). Trimming shortened V by 5 bases and J by 7 bases, and 15 bases separated the two germline ends. The CDR3 loop spans 14 amino acids. The germline CDR1 and CDR2 sequences are MGHRA and YSYEKL. This chain's CDR3 is CASSTHIRGNEQFF. The CDR3 nucleotides are TGCGCCAGCAGCACACACATACGGGGAAATGAGCAGTTCTTC.

The chain combines TRBV24-1 with TRBJ1-2; D uncertain. Trimming stripped 4 bases from V and 4 bases from J, with 6 bases between. Germline V lookup: CDR1 KGHDR, CDR2 SFDVKD. The CDR3 contains 12 residues. The CDR3 is CATSEGPYGYTF. The DNA for the CDR3 is TGTGCCACCAGTGAAGGTCCCTATGGCTACACCTTC.

This rearrangement joins TRBV29-1 to TRBJ2-3, with 8 bases matching TRBD1. Germline V CDR1 and CDR2: SQVTM, ANQGSEA. With V trimmed by 4 bases and J by 2 bases, 14 bases remained unmatched. This CDR3 has 17 residues. The CDR3 nucleotides read TGCAGCGTTGGGACGCTACCGACAGGGGCATTCACAGATACGCAGTATTTT. Its protein is CSVGTLPTGAFTDTQYF.

Only a few counts were recorded for this clonotype. CDR3 coding DNA: TGTGCCATCAGGGGGGGACTAGCGACAGATACGCAGTATTTT. As protein: CAIRGGLATDTQYF. V and J are TRBV10-3 and TRBJ2-3; 10 bases fit TRBD2. With 6 bases clipped from V and 3 bases from J, the junction kept 3 bases outside the gene matches. Germline CDR1 and CDR2: ENHRY and SYGVKD. The CDR3 sequence is 14 residues long.

V usage is TRBV7-6 and J usage is TRBJ1-6, with a weak D call TRBD1 (6 bases). This CDR3 spans 13 amino acids. Looked up from germline, CDR1 is SGHVS and CDR2 is FNYEAQ. V lost 5 bases to trimming and J lost 9 bases, with 11 bases between them. CDR3 sequence (DNA): TGTGCCAGCAGCGTAGAACAGGGTTCACCCCTCCACTTT. Its protein product is CASSVEQGSPLHF.

The chain links TRBV20-1 to TRBJ1-2, with 9 bases that match TRBD1. The CDR3 totals 13 residues. Germline V lookup: CDR1 DFQATT, CDR2 SNEGSKA (reference sequence). With V trimmed by 3 bases and J by 7 bases, 6 bases remained unmatched. Here the CDR3 DNA reads TGCAGTGCTAGGAACAGGGGGCGAAGTGGCTACACCTTC. Amino acid sequence: CSARNRGRSGYTF.

The sample holds a few counts of this clonotype. This chain's CDR3 is CASSQDPSGTGATSTDTQYF. The CDR3 DNA follows: TGCGCCAGCAGCCAAGATCCCAGTGGGACAGGGGCCACTAGCACAGATACGCAGTATTTT. The chain employs TRBV4-3 and TRBJ2-3, with 10 bases lining up with TRBD1. V shed 0 bases, J shed 0 bases, and the junction held 12 bases outside the gene matches. The germline CDR1 and CDR2 sequences are LGHNA and YSLEER. This CDR3 region has 20 residues.

This clonotype appeared a few times. CDR3 loop: CSVDRETSNEQFF. The CDR3 DNA reads as TGCAGCGTTGACCGGGAAACCTCCAATGAGCAGTTCTTC. This chain uses TRBV29-1 with TRBJ2-1; the D gene is possibly TRBD2 (5 bases). The V gene's germline CDR1 is SQVTM and CDR2 ANQGSEA. The V and J ends lost 3 bases and 6 bases respectively, with 12 bases between them. The CDR3 has 13 residues.

V and J are TRBV4-3 and TRBJ2-1; maybe TRBD2 (5 bases). Germline CDR1 LGHNA, CDR2 YSLEER. The CDR3 is 15 amino acids. V was trimmed by 4 bases and J by 15 bases, leaving 25 bases between them. The CDR3 nucleotides read TGCGCCAGCAGCCCTTACCTAGCCGGTTGGGGTACTGGGTTCTTC. It encodes CASSPYLAGWGTGFF.

V usage is TRBV3-1 and J usage is TRBJ2-1, with 11 positions matching TRBD2. The J call may be wrong; the DNA end is better matched by TRBJ2-7. This CDR3 has 17 residues. Germline assignment: CDR1 LGHDT and CDR2 YNNKEL (reference sequence). The CDR3 bases are TGTGCCAGCAGCCGACTAGCGGGGACAAGCTCCTACAATGAGCAGTACTTC. Encoded protein: CASSRLAGTSSYNEQYF.